One and the same sample provided the 22 T cell receptor beta chains below, sequenced in a study of T cell repertoires in cytomegalovirus infection (dated by TCRdb to the late 2010s). No cognate antigen is known for these TCRs. What the treatment or condition label conveys for this sample: in vitro stimulation with specific CMV peptide epitopes to enrich CMV-specific T cells. Sequencing relied on an Illumina HiSeq 1500. The public reads were reprocessed in TCRdb via fastp at Q25 and MiXCR, keeping in-frame beta chains. Here each entry gathers all rows of one CDR3 protein and keeps the most common genes and DNA. In this sample the table shows about 340,000 distinct CDR3 sequences, just under 30% of which occur a single time. 20% of the sample rests with the top ten. This material consisted of cultured PBMCs, taken from culture after CMV antigen stimulation. The receptors were gathered from a human donor in good health (CMV status not recorded). Some clones in this sample may be carry-over from other donors' samples.

The CDR3 DNA is TGTGCCAGCAGTCTTACAGGGTTTTATGGAAACACCATATATTTT. Amino acid sequence: CASSLTGFYGNTIYF. The gene calls are TRBV12-3 or TRBV12-4 and TRBJ1-3; TRBD1 is a possible D gene (6 bases). The CDR3 sequence is 15 residues long. V dropped 5 bases and J dropped 3 bases, with 14 bases sitting between them.

This clonotype was seen ten or more times. The V gene is TRBV7-8, the J gene TRBJ1-2; tentative D call: TRBD1 (5 bases). V lost 0 bases and J 6 bases, leaving 11 bases between the germline ends. From germline, CDR1 is SGHVS and CDR2 FQNEAQ. The CDR3 sequence is 14 residues long. CDR3 sequence reads: CASSLAPGKNGYTF. The CDR3 nucleotides are TGTGCCAGCAGCTTAGCGCCAGGGAAGAATGGCTACACCTTC.

There are a few counts of this clonotype. The chain links TRBV12-3 or TRBV12-4 to TRBJ2-6; D is unclear. The CDR3 length is 14 residues. V was pared by 4 bases and J by 6 bases, with 10 bases between. CDR3 region: CASSSSTMANVLTF. As DNA, the CDR3 is TGTGCCAGCAGTTCCTCCACTATGGCCAACGTCCTGACTTTC.

This clonotype has a handful of counts. The chain is built from TRBV28 and TRBJ2-3; 9 nucleotides align to TRBD1. CDR1 MDHEN and CDR2 SYDVKM come from the germline V gene. The trim removed 5 bases at V and 5 bases at J, leaving 5 bases unmatched. The CDR3 has 14 residues. The CDR3 bases are TGTGCCAGCAGTGTGGACAGGGGACGAGATACGCAGTATTTT. Protein product: CASSVDRGRDTQYF.

This clonotype occurred many times. J is TRBJ2-1 and V is TRBV28; 9 bases are shared with TRBD2. After removal of 8 bases from V and 0 bases from J, the junction contained 2 bases not matched to a gene. There are 14 residues in the CDR3. Germline V gene sequence: CDR1 MDHEN, CDR2 SYDVKM. The CDR3 spells CASRSGSSYNEQFF. In DNA form, the CDR3 reads TGTGCCAGCCGTAGCGGGAGCTCCTACAATGAGCAGTTCTTC.

The chain combines TRBV19 with TRBJ2-5; D unclear. Trimming pared 2 bases from V and 4 bases from J, leaving 8 bases between. Germline V gives CDR1 LNHDA, CDR2 SQIVND (reference sequence). The CDR3 has 13 residues. The CDR3 sequence is CASSIPPGETQYF. CDR3 DNA sequence: TGTGCCAGTAGTATACCACCTGGAGAGACCCAGTACTTC.

This clonotype was seen a few times. The CDR3 loop is CASSLDSRTRPQHF. The CDR3 DNA reads as TGTGCCAGCAGCCTAGACAGCCGGACGAGGCCCCAGCATTTT. J is TRBJ1-5 and V is TRBV7-8, with a tentative D call TRBD1 (5 bases). This CDR3 is 14 amino acids long. Per germline, CDR1 SGHVS and CDR2 FQNEAQ. V was pared by 5 bases and J by 9 bases, with 17 bases between.

This clonotype was found a few times. The chain links TRBV12-3 or TRBV12-4 to TRBJ1-4; no firm D call. This CDR3 is 13 amino acids long. The ends were cut back, 3 bases at V and 7 bases at J, with 9 bases in the middle. CDR3 region: CASSFSLGEKLFF. The CDR3 DNA is TGTGCCAGCAGTTTCAGTCTGGGTGAAAAACTGTTTTTT.

This clonotype came up a few times. The chain carries TRBV11-2 and TRBJ1-6; D not certain. V gave up 5 bases and J gave up 10 bases, with 15 bases separating them. Germline values: CDR1 SGHAT, CDR2 FQNNGV. This CDR3 spans 14 amino acids. For the CDR3, the DNA is TGTGCCAGCAGCCCCCCCGAGGGAAGATCACCCCTCCACTTT. This translates into CASSPPEGRSPLHF. Full variable domain (missing parts from reference TRBV11-2 and TRBJ1-6): EAGVAQSPRYKIIEKRQSVAFWCNPISGHATLYWYQQILGQGPKLLIQFQNNGVVDDSQLPKDRFSAERLKGVDSTLKIQPAKLEDSAVYLCASSPPEGRSPLHFGNGTRLTVT.

V usage is TRBV5-1 and J usage is TRBJ2-2; D is possibly TRBD2 (5 bases). CDR3 length equals 15 residues. V lost 4 bases and J 7 bases, leaving 17 bases between the germline ends. Germline assignment: CDR1 SGHRS and CDR2 YFSETQ. This CDR3 reads CASSVRTPSGGELFF. CDR3 nucleotide sequence: TGCGCCAGCAGCGTCAGGACGCCCAGCGGCGGGGAGCTGTTTTTT.

This clonotype was recorded many times. The J gene is TRBJ2-1, the V gene TRBV7-6; 10 bases match TRBD1. Trimming cost V 5 bases and J 2 bases; bases outside gene matches: 6. Germline CDR1 SGHVS, CDR2 FNYEAQ. The CDR3 is 16 residues long. CDR3: CASSPGQGVTYNEQFF. CDR3 nucleotides: TGTGCCAGCAGCCCAGGACAGGGGGTTACCTACAATGAGCAGTTCTTC.

This clonotype was detected a few times. This chain joins TRBV12-3 or TRBV12-4 and TRBJ2-2, with TRBD2 matching over 7 bases. The CDR3 covers 16 residues. The trim removed 3 bases at V and 1 base at J, leaving 5 bases unmatched. The CDR3 region is CASSFTGGENTGELFF. CDR3 nucleotides: TGTGCCAGCAGTTTTACGGGGGGTGAGAACACCGGGGAGCTGTTTTTT.

This clonotype was picked up many times. This chain links TRBV7-2 with TRBJ2-3; D is perhaps TRBD2 (9 bases). The germline V gene encodes CDR1 SGHTA and CDR2 FQGNSA. V was clipped by 3 bases and J by 6 bases, with 19 bases between them. The CDR3 length is 16 residues. The chain's CDR3 is CASSFRGRGGLDTQYF. CDR3 in DNA: TGTGCCAGCAGCTTCAGGGGGCGGGGGGGCCTGGATACGCAGTATTTT.

This clonotype was detected only a few times. This rearrangement joins TRBV12-3 or TRBV12-4 to TRBJ2-7; D possibly matches TRBD1 or TRBD2 (5 bases each). CDR3 length: 15 amino acids. The V end lost 4 bases, the J end lost 6 bases, and 19 bases lay between the germline ends. The CDR3 bases are TGTGCCAGCAGTTCACCGGGGCGCGGCGGGCGCGAGCAGTACTTC. Translated: CASSSPGRGGREQYF.

The CDR3 is CASSYGGPDYGYTF. The CDR3, as DNA: TGTGCCAGCAGTTACGGGGGTCCCGACTATGGCTACACCTTC. The J gene is TRBJ1-2, the V gene TRBV6-6; a weak D match, TRBD1 (5 bases). Germline V CDR1 and CDR2: MNHNY, SVGAGI (reference sequence). The CDR3 spans 14 residues. Trimming took 2 bases from V and 3 from J, leaving 10 bases between them.

This clonotype was observed a few times. CDR3 sequence reads: CASSLVGEREQFF. CDR3 bases: TGTGCCAGCAGCTTAGTCGGAGAGAGGGAGCAGTTCTTC. This rearrangement joins TRBV7-9 to TRBJ2-1; D unresolved. The CDR3 has 13 amino acids. Germline-derived CDR1 and CDR2 are SEHNR and FQNEAQ (reference sequence). Trimming took off 1 base at V and 10 bases at J, with 11 bases between the two ends.

This clonotype has more than one count but fewer than ten. The chain links TRBV12-3 or TRBV12-4 to TRBJ1-1, with D possibly being TRBD1 (6 bases). Trimming stripped 10 bases from V and 3 bases from J, with 12 bases between. The CDR3 runs 12 residues. The CDR3 DNA sequence: TGTGCCATTTCTCCAGGGGACACTGAAGCTTTCTTT. Protein sequence: CAISPGDTEAFF.

The rearrangement uses TRBV27 and TRBJ1-6; D is possibly TRBD1 (6 bases). Trimming shortened V by 6 bases and J by 8 bases, and 20 bases separated the two germline ends. Looked up from germline, CDR1 is MNHEY and CDR2 is SMNVEV (reference sequence). The CDR3 extends over 16 amino acids. As DNA, the CDR3 is TGTGCCAGCAGGCGCCTTGGAGGGGGATATGATTCACCCCTCCACTTT. Protein: CASRRLGGGYDSPLHF.

Note on this clonotype: Compared with germline, one end of the junction differs, possibly owing to a read error. The chain uses TRBV5-6 and TRBJ1-1, with D unresolved. Germline lookup yields CDR1 SGHDT and CDR2 YYEEEE. The CDR3 runs to 14 residues. The CDR3 reads CASRFGLLGTEAFF. CDR3 in DNA: TGTGCCAGCCGCTTCGGCCTCCTGGGCACTGAAGCTTTCTTT.

The genes are TRBV5-8 and TRBJ1-1, with no clear D. Per the germline V gene, CDR1 is SGHTS and CDR2 is YDEGEE. This CDR3 region has 12 residues. The V gene lost 9 bases and the J gene lost 3 bases, with 12 bases spanning the gap. CDR3 DNA sequence: TGTGCCAACCGGAGGAGAGACACTGAAGCTTTCTTT. Protein: CANRRRDTEAFF.

The J gene is TRBJ2-7, the V gene TRBV11-2; 7 bases align to TRBD1. The CDR3 length is 13 residues. With 5 bases clipped from V and 3 bases from J, the junction kept 4 bases outside the gene matches. Germline CDR1 is SGHAT and CDR2 is FQNNGV. CDR3 residues: CASSHRTGYEQYF. As DNA, the CDR3 is TGTGCCAGCAGCCACCGGACAGGCTACGAGCAGTACTTC.

The CDR3 DNA reads TGTGCCAGTAGTATATCGGGGCCCCAGCATTTT. As protein: CASSISGPQHF. The chain recombines TRBV19 with TRBJ1-5; D gene ambiguous. V was cut by 2 bases and J by 9 bases, with 5 bases left in between. In germline, CDR1 is LNHDA, CDR2 SQIVND (reference sequence). This CDR3 spans 11 amino acids.